This T cell receptor beta chain was retrieved from a study of blood T cell repertoires in COVID-19. Across the study: Symptom resolution, clearance, or two negative PCRs marked the recovered donors of Cohort 3. Sample material is recorded as cDNA or gDNA derived from T cells, B-cell-depleted T cells, or PBMCs.

As originally analysed: Amplification of reference gene primers provided the estimated nucleated cell counts. Measured with immunoSEQ multiplex PCR; TCRdb has only the in-frame clones, and not every one. Clone size and V and J calls were adopted from that table, with D and trimming inferred from the DNA. Here the sample spans a few hundred thousand clones, over 75% being singletons. The age range of participants was about 18 to 95 years, with residence in fewer than 25 US areas. CDR3 length: 14 amino acids. In germline, CDR1 is SGHRS, CDR2 YFSETQ. The junction had 4 bases not matched to a gene; V was cut back by 4 bases and J by 3 bases.

The specimen sequenced was PBMCs or T cells enriched from blood (not recorded which). The sequence was obtained from a man aged 40-50 years in a cohort exposed to, infected with or recovered from COVID-19 (not recorded which). The rearrangement joins TRBV5-1 to TRBJ1-5, with TRBD1 matching 7 bases. The CDR3 DNA sequence: TGCGCCAGCAGCACGGGACAGCCCAATCAGCCCCAGCATTTT. Translation: CASSTGQPNQPQHF.